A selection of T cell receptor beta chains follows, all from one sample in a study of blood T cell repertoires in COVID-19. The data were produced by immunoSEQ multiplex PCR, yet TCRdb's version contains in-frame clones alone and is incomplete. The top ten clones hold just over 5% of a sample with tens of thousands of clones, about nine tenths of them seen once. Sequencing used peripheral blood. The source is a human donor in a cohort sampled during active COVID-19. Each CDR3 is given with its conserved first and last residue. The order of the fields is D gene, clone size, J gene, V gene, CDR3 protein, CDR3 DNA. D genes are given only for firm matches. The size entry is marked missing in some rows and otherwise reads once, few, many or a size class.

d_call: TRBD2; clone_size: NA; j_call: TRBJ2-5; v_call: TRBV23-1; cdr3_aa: CASSQGGFETQYF; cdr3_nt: TGCGCCAGCAGTCAGGGAGGGTTTGAGACCCAGTACTTC
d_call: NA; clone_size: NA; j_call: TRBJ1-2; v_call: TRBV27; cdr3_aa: CASSPRTALKSYGYTF; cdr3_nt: TGTGCCAGCAGTCCCCGGACAGCACTAAAGAGCTATGGCTACACCTTC
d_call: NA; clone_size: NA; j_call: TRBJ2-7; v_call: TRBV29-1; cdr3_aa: CSVFRGFDEQYF; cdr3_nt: TGCAGCGTTTTCCGGGGGTTCGACGAGCAGTACTTC
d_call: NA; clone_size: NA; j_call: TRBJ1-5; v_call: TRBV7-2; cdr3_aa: CASSKDSHQPQHF; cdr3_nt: TGTGCCAGCAGCAAGGACAGTCACCAGCCCCAGCATTTT
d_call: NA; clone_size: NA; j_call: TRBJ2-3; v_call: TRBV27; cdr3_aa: CASRRTSTTDTQYF; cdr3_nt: TGTGCCAGCAGAAGGACTTCGACCACAGATACGCAGTATTTT
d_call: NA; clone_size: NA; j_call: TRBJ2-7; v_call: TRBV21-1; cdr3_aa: CASSKATDGQGHEQYF; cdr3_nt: TGTGCCAGCAGCAAAGCCACCGACGGACAGGGACACGAGCAGTACTTC
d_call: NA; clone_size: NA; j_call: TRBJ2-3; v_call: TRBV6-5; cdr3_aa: CASKISGNTDTQYF; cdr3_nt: TGTGCCAGCAAGATTAGCGGAAACACAGATACGCAGTATTTT
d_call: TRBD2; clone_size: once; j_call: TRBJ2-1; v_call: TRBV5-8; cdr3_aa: CASSLGSGGIAEQFF; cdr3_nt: TGTGCCAGCAGCTTGGGTAGCGGGGGGATAGCGGAGCAGTTCTTC
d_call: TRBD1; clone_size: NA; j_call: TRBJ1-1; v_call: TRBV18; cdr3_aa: CASSPIGTGTNTEAFF; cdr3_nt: TGTGCCAGCTCACCAATAGGGACAGGGACCAACACTGAAGCTTTCTTT
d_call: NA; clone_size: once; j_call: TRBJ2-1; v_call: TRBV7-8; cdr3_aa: CASSFRRAPYNEQFF; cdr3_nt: TGTGCCAGCAGCTTCCGGAGAGCCCCCTACAATGAGCAGTTCTTC
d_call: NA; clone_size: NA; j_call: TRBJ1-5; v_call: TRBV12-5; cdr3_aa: CASPHRDTNQPQHF; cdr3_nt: TGTGCTAGCCCCCACCGGGACACCAATCAGCCCCAGCATTTT
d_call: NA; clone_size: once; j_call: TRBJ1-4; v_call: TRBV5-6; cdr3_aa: CASSETWQGKEKLFF; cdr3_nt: TGTGCCAGCAGCGAAACGTGGCAGGGGAAGGAAAAACTGTTTTTT
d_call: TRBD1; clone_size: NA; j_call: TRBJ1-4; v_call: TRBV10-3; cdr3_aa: CASGQGQGEKLFF; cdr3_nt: TGTGCCAGCGGACAGGGACAGGGTGAAAAACTGTTTTTT
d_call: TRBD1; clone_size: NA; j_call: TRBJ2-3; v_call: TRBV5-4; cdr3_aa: CASSLASQGAQYF; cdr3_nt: TGTGCCAGCAGCTTGGCATCACAGGGGGCGCAGTATTTT
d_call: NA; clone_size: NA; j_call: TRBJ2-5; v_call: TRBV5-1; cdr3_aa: CASRQGVGFVETQYF; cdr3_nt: TGCGCCAGCAGGCAAGGGGTAGGGTTTGTGGAGACCCAGTACTTC
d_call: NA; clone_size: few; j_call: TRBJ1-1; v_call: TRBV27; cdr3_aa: CASSSGVWNTEAFF; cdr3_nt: TGTGCCAGCAGTTCAGGCGTATGGAACACTGAAGCTTTCTTT
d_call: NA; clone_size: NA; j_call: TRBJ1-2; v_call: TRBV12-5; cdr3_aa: CASGFPPGGEDYGYTF; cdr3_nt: TGTGCTAGTGGTTTCCCTCCCGGGGGGGAAGACTATGGCTACACCTTC
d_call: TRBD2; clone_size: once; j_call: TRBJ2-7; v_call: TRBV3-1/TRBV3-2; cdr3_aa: CASSPRFSGYEQYF; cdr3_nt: TGTGCCAGCAGCCCACGATTTAGCGGGTACGAGCAGTACTTC
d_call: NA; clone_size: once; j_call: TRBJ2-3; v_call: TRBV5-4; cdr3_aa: CASSPWESPDTQYF; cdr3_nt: TGTGCCAGCAGCCCCTGGGAGTCCCCGGATACGCAGTATTTT
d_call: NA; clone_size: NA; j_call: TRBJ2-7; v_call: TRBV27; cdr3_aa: CASSPKGDISSYEQYF; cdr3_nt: TGTGCCAGCAGTCCAAAAGGGGACATAAGCTCCTACGAGCAGTACTTC
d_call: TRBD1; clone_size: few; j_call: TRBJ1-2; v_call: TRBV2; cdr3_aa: CASRDTGTGGNGYTF; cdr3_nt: TGTGCCAGCAGAGATACCGGGACAGGGGGCAACGGCTACACCTTC
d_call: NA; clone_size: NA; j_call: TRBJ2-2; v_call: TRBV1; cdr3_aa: CTSSQPFQGQGGDGELFF; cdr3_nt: TGCACCAGCAGCCAACCTTTCCAAGGACAGGGAGGGGACGGGGAGCTGTTTTTT
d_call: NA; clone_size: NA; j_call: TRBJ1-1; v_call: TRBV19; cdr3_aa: CASSMIWGGTEAFF; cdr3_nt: TGTGCCAGTAGTATGATTTGGGGCGGCACTGAAGCTTTCTTT
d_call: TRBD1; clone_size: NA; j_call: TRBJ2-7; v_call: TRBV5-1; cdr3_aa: CASSAGTGATYEQYF; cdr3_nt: TGCGCCAGCAGCGCAGGGACAGGGGCCACCTACGAGCAGTACTTC
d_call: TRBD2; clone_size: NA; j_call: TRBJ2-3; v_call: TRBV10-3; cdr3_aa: CAISTRTSGGARIDTQYF; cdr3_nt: TGTGCCATCAGCACAAGGACTAGCGGGGGGGCCAGGATCGATACGCAGTATTTT
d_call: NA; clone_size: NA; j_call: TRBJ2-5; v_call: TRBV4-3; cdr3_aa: CASSQTAGGQETQYF; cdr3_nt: TGCGCCAGCAGCCAAACCGCCGGGGGCCAAGAGACCCAGTACTTC
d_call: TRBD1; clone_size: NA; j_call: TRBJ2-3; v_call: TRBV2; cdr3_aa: CASRFGTGPGDTQYF; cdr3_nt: TGTGCCAGCAGATTCGGGACAGGGCCTGGGGATACGCAGTATTTT
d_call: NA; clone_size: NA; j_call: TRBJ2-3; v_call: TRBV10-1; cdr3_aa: CASSASTDTQYF; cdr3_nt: TGCGCCAGCAGTGCGAGCACAGATACGCAGTATTTT
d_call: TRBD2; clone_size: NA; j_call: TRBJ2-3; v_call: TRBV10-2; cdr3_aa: CASSSGDTQYF; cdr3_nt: TGCGCCAGCTCTAGCGGGGATACGCAGTATTTT
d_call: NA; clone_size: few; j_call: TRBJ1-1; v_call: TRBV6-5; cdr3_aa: CASSLNHGNTEAFF; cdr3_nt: TGTGCCAGCAGTCTGAACCACGGGAACACTGAAGCTTTCTTT
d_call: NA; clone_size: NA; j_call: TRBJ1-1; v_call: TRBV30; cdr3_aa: CAWSDFNTEAFF; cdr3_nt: TGTGCCTGGAGTGACTTTAACACTGAAGCTTTCTTT
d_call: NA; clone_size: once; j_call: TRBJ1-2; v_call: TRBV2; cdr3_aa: CASSESSFNGGYTF; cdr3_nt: TGTGCCAGCAGTGAAAGTTCGTTCAACGGTGGCTACACCTTC
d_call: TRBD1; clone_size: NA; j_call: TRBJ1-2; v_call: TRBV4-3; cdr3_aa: CASSQGRQGLSYGYTF; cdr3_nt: TGCGCCAGCAGCCAAGGGCGACAGGGCCTTTCCTATGGCTACACCTTC
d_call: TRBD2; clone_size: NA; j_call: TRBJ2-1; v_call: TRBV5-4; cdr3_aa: CASSPAHSTGLAGGFGEQFF; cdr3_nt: TGTGCCAGCAGCCCGGCCCACAGTACGGGACTAGCGGGAGGGTTTGGTGAGCAGTTCTTC
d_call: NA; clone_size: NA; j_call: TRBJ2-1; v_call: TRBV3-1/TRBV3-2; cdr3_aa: CASSQEAGDEQFF; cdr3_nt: TGTGCCAGCAGCCAAGAGGCCGGGGATGAGCAGTTCTTC